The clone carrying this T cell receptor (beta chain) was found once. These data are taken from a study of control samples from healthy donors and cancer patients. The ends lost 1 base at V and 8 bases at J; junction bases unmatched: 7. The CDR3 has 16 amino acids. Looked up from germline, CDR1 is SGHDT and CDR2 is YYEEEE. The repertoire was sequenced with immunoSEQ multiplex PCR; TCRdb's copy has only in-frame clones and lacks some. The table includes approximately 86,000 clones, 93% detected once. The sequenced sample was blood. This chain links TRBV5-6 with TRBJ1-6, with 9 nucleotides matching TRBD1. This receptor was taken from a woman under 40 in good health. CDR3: CASSLPGQGIDSPLHF. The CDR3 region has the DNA TGTGCCAGCAGCTTGCCCGGACAGGGGATAGATTCACCCCTCCACTTT.